The 27 T cell receptor beta chains reported below all come from one sample, sequenced in a study of PD-1 blockade in classical Hodgkin lymphoma (TCRdb year 2020). The method was the immunoSEQ multiplex PCR assay. The table comes from immuneACCESS by way of TCRdb, which keeps in-frame sequences with V and J called. Part of the clones is missing from these tables; in studies checked, under half for an unresolved V gene and the rest for unknown reasons. This sample is represented by 20,000 to 25,000 clones; around three quarters of them were singletons. Together, the top ten hold under 20% of the sample. The time point label, read with the paper, signifies: cycle 2 day 1 (C2D1) of nivolumab. Every trial patient had relapsed following autologous stem cell transplantation, and prior brentuximab vedotin exposure was what differed among cohorts A, B and C. Sequencing was performed on peripheral blood mononuclear cells (PBMCs), taken before the second cycle of nivolumab. The receptor source for this set is a human donor with classical Hodgkin lymphoma.

The chain has TRBV7-9 and TRBJ1-1, with no clear D. There are 14 residues in the CDR3. V was trimmed by 5 bases and J by 6 bases, leaving 16 bases between them. Germline values: CDR1 SEHNR, CDR2 FQNEAQ (reference sequence). The CDR3 DNA is TGTGCCAGCAGCCCAAAGACATCGAAACCTGAAGCTTTCTTT. It specifies CASSPKTSKPEAFF.

The rearrangement joins TRBV6-5 to TRBJ2-5, with D possibly matching TRBD2 (6 bases). Germline V gives CDR1 MNHEY, CDR2 SVGAGI. Trimming shortened V by 2 bases and J by 5 bases, and 12 bases separated the two germline ends. The length of the CDR3 is 14 residues. CDR3 sequence: CASSYDGGYETQYF. Written as DNA, the CDR3 is TGTGCCAGCAGTTACGATGGGGGGTACGAGACCCAGTACTTC.

This clone is judged medium-sized. The V gene is TRBV6-5, the J gene TRBJ2-2; D gene ambiguous. The V gene's germline CDR1 is MNHEY and CDR2 SVGAGI. CDR3 length: 15 residues. V was pared by 2 bases and J by 7 bases, with 14 bases between. This chain's CDR3 is CASSYRTSFFGELFF. The CDR3 nucleotides read TGTGCCAGCAGTTACCGCACAAGCTTTTTCGGGGAGCTGTTTTTT.

This clone was detected a few times. This sequence joins TRBV6-5 and TRBJ1-5, with D maybe TRBD1 (6 bases). Germline CDR1 and CDR2: MNHEY and SVGAGI. The CDR3 is 14 residues long. Trimming removed 6 bases from V and 2 bases from J, with 11 bases in between. The CDR3 nucleotides read TGTGCCAGCAGAGGGGGGTTCGGCAATCAGCCCCAGCATTTT. It codes for CASRGGFGNQPQHF.

V and J are TRBV6-6 and TRBJ2-6; no clear D gene. The CDR3 contains 14 residues. The germline V gene has CDR1 MNHNY and CDR2 SVGAGI (reference sequence). The V end was cut by 6 bases, the J end by 3 bases, with 9 bases between. The CDR3 is CASSRLGGANVLTF. In DNA, the CDR3 is TGTGCCAGCAGCCGTTTGGGTGGGGCCAACGTCCTGACTTTC.

The rearrangement uses TRBV6-5 and TRBJ1-1; 8 nucleotides agree with TRBD1. The germline V gene has CDR1 MNHEY and CDR2 SVGAGI. The J segment lost 3 bases and the V segment lost 4 bases, leaving 1 base of the junction unmatched. This CDR3 is built from 13 residues. For the CDR3, the DNA is TGTGCCAGCAGTTCGGACAGGGACACTGAAGCTTTCTTT. This codes for CASSSDRDTEAFF.

V usage is TRBV6-5 and J usage is TRBJ2-3; D is possibly TRBD1 (5 bases). The CDR3 sequence is 14 residues long. Per the germline V gene, CDR1 is MNHEY and CDR2 is SVGAGI. V shed 11 bases and J shed 2 bases, with 17 bases lying between them. The CDR3 is CAAMGLYDTDTQYF. The CDR3 bases are TGTGCCGCCATGGGGCTCTACGACACAGATACGCAGTATTTT.

This chain connects TRBV21-1 to TRBJ2-7; the table's D call TRBD1 went unverified against the DNA. TRBV21-1 is given as a pseudogene. This CDR3 is 16 amino acids long. CDR3 in DNA: TGTGCCAGCAGCAATATTTGGGACAGGGGGCCCTACGAGCAGTACGTC. It codes for CASSNIWDRGPYEQYV.

The chain joins TRBV2 to TRBJ1-1; maybe TRBD1 (6 bases). Germline-derived CDR1 and CDR2 are SNHLY and FYNNEI. The CDR3 totals 12 residues. Trimming stripped 6 bases from V and 4 bases from J, with 9 bases between. CDR3 amino acids: CASSSRGTEAFF. CDR3 nucleotides: TGTGCCAGCAGCTCCAGGGGCACTGAAGCTTTCTTT.

The chain uses TRBV19 and TRBJ1-5; no clear D gene. V gave up 10 bases and J gave up 2 bases, with 18 bases separating them. CDR1 and CDR2 (germline): LNHDA, SQIVND (reference sequence). This CDR3 contains 15 residues. The CDR3 nucleotides are TGTGCCACCTCGGGTTGGCGGCGAGGCAATCAGCCCCAGCATTTT. Encoded protein: CATSGWRRGNQPQHF.

The chain carries TRBV28 and TRBJ1-1, with D perhaps TRBD1 (5 bases). Trimming removed 2 bases from V and 4 bases from J, with 8 bases in between. Germline V CDR1 and CDR2: MDHEN, SYDVKM. This CDR3 has 13 residues. The CDR3 nucleotides are TGTGCCAGCAGTTTAGGGGGATTCACTGAAGCTTTCTTT. Amino acid sequence: CASSLGGFTEAFF.

The rearrangement links TRBV19 to TRBJ2-3; no clear D gene. Germline loops: CDR1 LNHDA, CDR2 SQIVND (reference sequence). Trimming removed 6 bases from V and 2 bases from J, with 9 bases in between. CDR3 size: 13 residues. The CDR3, as DNA: TGTGCCAGTAGGATGGCCTCCACAGATACGCAGTATTTT. Protein: CASRMASTDTQYF.

The sample holds one count of this clone. The chain uses TRBV5-5 and TRBJ1-1, with TRBD1 as a possible D gene (6 bases). Germline values: CDR1 SGHKS, CDR2 YYEKEE (reference sequence). This CDR3 has 15 residues. Between the trimmed V and J ends, which lost 1 base and 7 bases, there was a span of 17 bases. The CDR3 region is CASSLSPGAQGEAFF. CDR3 nucleotide sequence: TGTGCCAGCAGCTTGTCCCCGGGGGCGCAGGGTGAAGCTTTCTTT.

There are a few counts of this clone. The chain links TRBV7-9 to TRBJ2-7; tentatively, D is TRBD1 or TRBD2 (7 bases each). Germline assignment: CDR1 SEHNR and CDR2 FQNEAQ (reference sequence). The CDR3 is made up of 14 amino acids. V was trimmed by 3 bases and J by 5 bases, leaving 14 bases between them. The CDR3 spells CASSLGGGIDEQYV. Written as DNA, the CDR3 is TGTGCCAGCAGCTTGGGAGGGGGCATCGACGAGCAGTACGTC.

J is TRBJ2-3 and V is TRBV7-2; D remains unclear. The V gene's germline CDR1 is SGHTA and CDR2 FQGNSA. V lost 1 base to trimming and J lost 4 bases, with 12 bases between them. The CDR3 is made up of 15 amino acids. The CDR3 sequence is CASSLDPSRPDTQYF. The CDR3 nucleotides read TGTGCCAGCAGCTTAGATCCGAGCCGCCCAGATACGCAGTATTTT.

This sequence joins TRBV7-8 and TRBJ2-5, with D uncertain. Trimming pared 5 bases from V and 5 bases from J, leaving 15 bases between. The CDR3 is made up of 14 amino acids. Germline loops: CDR1 SGHVS, CDR2 FQNEAQ. Here the CDR3 reads CASSPKDGLETQYF. The CDR3 DNA is TGTGCCAGCAGCCCCAAGGACGGGTTGGAGACCCAGTACTTC.

The chain couples TRBV30 to TRBJ2-7, with TRBD2 matching 10 bases. The CDR3 totals 13 residues. From germline, CDR1 is GTSNPN and CDR2 SVGIG (reference sequence). V lost 3 bases and J lost 3; bases outside the gene matches: 2. The CDR3 DNA reads as TGTGCCTGGAGACTAGCGGGGTACTACGAGCAGTACGTC. Translated: CAWRLAGYYEQYV.

V usage is TRBV18 and J usage is TRBJ2-4; no definite D call. The length of the CDR3 is 14 residues. V lost 0 bases, J lost 4 bases, and 7 bases lay in between. Looked up from germline, CDR1 is KGHSH and CDR2 is LQKENI. The CDR3 DNA reads as TGTGCCAGCTCACCACCGGGTAAAAAAAACATTCAGTACTTC. Encoded protein: CASSPPGKKNIQYF.

This clone has a handful of counts. J is TRBJ1-4 and V is TRBV6-5, with 10 bases fitting TRBD1. J was trimmed by 4 bases and V by 6 bases; bases with no gene match: 2. Germline lookup yields CDR1 MNHEY and CDR2 SVGAGI. The CDR3 extends over 14 amino acids. CDR3: CASSWTGGNEKLFF. The DNA of the CDR3 is TGTGCCAGCAGCTGGACAGGGGGTAATGAAAAACTGTTTTTT.

The rearrangement joins TRBV18 to TRBJ2-2; 11 positions match TRBD2. The length of the CDR3 is 16 residues. V was pared by 0 bases and J by 7 bases, with 4 bases of the junction left unmatched. Germline V CDR1 and CDR2: KGHSH, LQKENI. The CDR3 nucleotides read TGTGCCAGCTCACCACCGGGACTAGCGGTCTTCGGGGAGCTGTTTTTT. Protein: CASSPPGLAVFGELFF.

This rearrangement joins TRBV19 to TRBJ2-4, with TRBD2 matching over 11 bases. This CDR3 has 17 residues. The trim removed 4 bases at V and 6 bases at J, leaving 11 bases unmatched. Looked up from germline, CDR1 is LNHDA and CDR2 is SQIVND (reference sequence). The CDR3 spells CASSKSALAGGVNIQYF. CDR3 nucleotides: TGTGCCAGTAGTAAATCCGCCTTAGCGGGAGGGGTAAACATTCAGTACTTC.

This clone was counted only a few times. CDR3 amino acids: CASSFPYEQYV. CDR3 bases: TGTGCCAGCTCATTCCCTTACGAGCAGTACGTC. The chain has TRBV18 and TRBJ2-7, with D unclear. The germline V and J ends were trimmed by 5 bases and 4 bases, with 6 bases remaining between them. The CDR3 loop spans 11 amino acids. Germline CDR1 KGHSH, CDR2 LQKENI.

This sequence joins TRBV14 and TRBJ2-1; TRBD2 matches at 8 bases. This CDR3 has 16 amino acids. Germline CDR1 is SGHDN and CDR2 is FVKESK. V was pared by 5 bases and J by 4 bases, with 10 bases of the junction left unmatched. The CDR3 coding sequence is TGTGCCAGCAGCTCCTGGGGTAGCGGGGCATACAATGAGCAGTTCTTC. This translates into CASSSWGSGAYNEQFF.

V usage is TRBV5-6 and J usage is TRBJ1-1, with 11 positions matching TRBD1. With V trimmed by 4 bases and J by 2 bases, 7 bases remained unmatched. Per germline, CDR1 SGHDT and CDR2 YYEEEE. This CDR3 comprises 16 residues. CDR3 nucleotide sequence: TGTGCCAGCAGCCCCGGGACAGGGGGGTTAAACACTGAAGCTTTCTTT. This codes for CASSPGTGGLNTEAFF.

The chain has TRBV11-2 and TRBJ1-4, with no clear D. The germline gives CDR1 SGHAT, CDR2 FQNNGV. CDR3 size: 14 residues. V was trimmed by 8 bases and J by 8 bases, leaving 18 bases between them. The CDR3 loop is CASRGMGFGEKLFF. The CDR3 DNA reads TGTGCCAGCCGGGGTATGGGGTTCGGCGAAAAACTGTTTTTT.

This chain connects TRBV5-4 to TRBJ2-7; maybe TRBD1 (6 bases). The V gene lost 4 bases and the J gene lost 3 bases, with 20 bases spanning the gap. CDR1 and CDR2 (germline): SGHNT, YYREEE (reference sequence). The CDR3 loop spans 16 amino acids. The CDR3 sequence: CASSRYGTGSSYEQYV. CDR3 nucleotides: TGTGCCAGCAGCCGGTACGGAACAGGGAGTAGCTACGAGCAGTACGTC.

The chain joins TRBV14 to TRBJ2-7; D gene ambiguous. Germline V gives CDR1 SGHDN, CDR2 FVKESK. V gave up 4 bases and J gave up 0 bases, with 7 bases separating them. CDR3 length: 13 amino acids. The CDR3 nucleotides are TGTGCCAGCAGCCCCGCGAGCTCCTACGAGCAGTACTTC. Its protein product is CASSPASSYEQYF.